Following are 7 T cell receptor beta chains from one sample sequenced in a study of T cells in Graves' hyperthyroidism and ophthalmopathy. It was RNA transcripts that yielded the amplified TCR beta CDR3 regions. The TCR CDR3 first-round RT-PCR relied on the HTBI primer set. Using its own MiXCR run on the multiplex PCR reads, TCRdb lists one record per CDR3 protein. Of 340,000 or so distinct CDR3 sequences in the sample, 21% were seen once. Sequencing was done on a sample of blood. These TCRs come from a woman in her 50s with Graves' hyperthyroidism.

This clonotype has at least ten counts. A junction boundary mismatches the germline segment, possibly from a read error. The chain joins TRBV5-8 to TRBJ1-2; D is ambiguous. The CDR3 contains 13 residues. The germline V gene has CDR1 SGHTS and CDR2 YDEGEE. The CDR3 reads CASILRSPLGYTF. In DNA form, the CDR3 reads TGTGCCAGCATCTTGAGAAGTCCCTTAGGCTACACCTTC. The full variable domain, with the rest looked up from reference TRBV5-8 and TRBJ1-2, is EAGVTQSPTHLIKTRGQQATLRCSPISGHTSVYWYQQALGLGLQFLLWYDEGEERNRGNFPPRFSGRQFPNYSSELNVNALELEDSALYLCASILRSPLGYTFGSGTRLTVV.

CDR3 nucleotides: TGTGCCATCAGTGATAGCGGGAGAGCGGGGGATACGCAGTATTTT. It yields the protein CAISDSGRAGDTQYF. The chain uses TRBV10-3 and TRBJ2-3, with 9 bases lining up with TRBD2. The V segment lost 3 bases and the J segment 6 bases; nucleotides outside the gene matches: 7. This CDR3 is 15 amino acids long. Germline-derived CDR1 and CDR2 are ENHRY and SYGVKD.

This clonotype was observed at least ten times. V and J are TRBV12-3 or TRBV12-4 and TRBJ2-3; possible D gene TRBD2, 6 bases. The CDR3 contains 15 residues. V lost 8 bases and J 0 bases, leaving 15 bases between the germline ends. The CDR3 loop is CASRLVAASTDTQYF. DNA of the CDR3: TGTGCCAGCCGGCTCGTAGCGGCTAGCACAGATACGCAGTATTTT.

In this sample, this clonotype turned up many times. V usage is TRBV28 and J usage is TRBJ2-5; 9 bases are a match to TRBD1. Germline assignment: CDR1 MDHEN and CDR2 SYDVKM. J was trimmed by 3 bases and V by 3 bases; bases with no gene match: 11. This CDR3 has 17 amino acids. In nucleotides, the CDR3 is TGTGCCAGCAGTTTCCTCCGGGACAGGGAATTGGAAGAGACCCAGTACTTC. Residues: CASSFLRDRELEETQYF.

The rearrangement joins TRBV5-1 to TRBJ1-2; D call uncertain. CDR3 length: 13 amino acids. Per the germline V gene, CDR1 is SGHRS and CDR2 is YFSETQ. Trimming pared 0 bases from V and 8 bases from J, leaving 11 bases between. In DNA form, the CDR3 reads TGCGCCAGCAGCTTGGAAGCGGCAGCGGGCTACACCTTC. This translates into CASSLEAAAGYTF.

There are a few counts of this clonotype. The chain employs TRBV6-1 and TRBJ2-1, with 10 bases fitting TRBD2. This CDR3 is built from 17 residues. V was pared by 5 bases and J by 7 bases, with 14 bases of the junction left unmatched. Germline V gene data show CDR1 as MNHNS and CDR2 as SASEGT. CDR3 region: CASSTSGRGPSSNEQFF. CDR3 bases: TGTGCCAGCAGTACGAGCGGGAGGGGGCCATCGAGTAATGAGCAGTTCTTC.

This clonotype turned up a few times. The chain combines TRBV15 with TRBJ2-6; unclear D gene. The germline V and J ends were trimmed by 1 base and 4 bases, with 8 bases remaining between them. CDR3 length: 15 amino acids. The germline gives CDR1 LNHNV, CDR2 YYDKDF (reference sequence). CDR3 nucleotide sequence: TGTGCCACCAGCAGAGGTGCTTCAGGGGCCAACGTCCTGACTTTC. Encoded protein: CATSRGASGANVLTF.